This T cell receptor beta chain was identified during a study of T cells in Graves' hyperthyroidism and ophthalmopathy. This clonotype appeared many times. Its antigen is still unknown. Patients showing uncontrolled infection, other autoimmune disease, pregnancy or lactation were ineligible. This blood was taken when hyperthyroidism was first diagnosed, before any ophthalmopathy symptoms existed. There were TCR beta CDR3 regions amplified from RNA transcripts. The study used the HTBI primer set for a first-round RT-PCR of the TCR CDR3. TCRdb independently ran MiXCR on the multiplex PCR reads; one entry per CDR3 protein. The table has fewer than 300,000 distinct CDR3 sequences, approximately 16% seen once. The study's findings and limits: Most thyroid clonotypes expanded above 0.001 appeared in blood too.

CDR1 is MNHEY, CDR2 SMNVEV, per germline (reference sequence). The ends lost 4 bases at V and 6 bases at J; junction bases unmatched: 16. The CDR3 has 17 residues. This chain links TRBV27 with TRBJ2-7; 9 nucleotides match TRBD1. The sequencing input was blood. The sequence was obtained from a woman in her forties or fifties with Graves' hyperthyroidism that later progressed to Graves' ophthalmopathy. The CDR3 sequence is CASSSSVRDRAPGEQYF. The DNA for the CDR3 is TGTGCCAGCAGTTCCTCGGTCAGGGACAGGGCGCCGGGCGAGCAGTACTTC.